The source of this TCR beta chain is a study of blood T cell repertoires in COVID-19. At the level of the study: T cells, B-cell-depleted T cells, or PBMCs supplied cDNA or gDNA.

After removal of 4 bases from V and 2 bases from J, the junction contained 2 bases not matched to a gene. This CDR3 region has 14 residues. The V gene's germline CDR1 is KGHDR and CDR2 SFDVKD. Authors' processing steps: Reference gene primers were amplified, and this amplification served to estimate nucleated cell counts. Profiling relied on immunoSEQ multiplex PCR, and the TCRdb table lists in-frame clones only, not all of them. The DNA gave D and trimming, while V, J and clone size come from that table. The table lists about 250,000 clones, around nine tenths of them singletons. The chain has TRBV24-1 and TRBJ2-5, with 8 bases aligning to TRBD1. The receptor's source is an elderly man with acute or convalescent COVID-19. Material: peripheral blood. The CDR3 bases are TGTGCCACCAGTGAACGGACAGGGCAAGAGACCCAGTACTTC. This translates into CATSERTGQETQYF.